This TCR beta chain was obtained from a study of regulatory T cells in long-lasting Graves disease. The CDR3 sequence is 14 residues long. The germline V gene has CDR1 LGHDT and CDR2 YNNKEL (reference sequence). This clonotype was counted only a few times. A read error may account for a junction end that differs from germline. Combining iRepertoire HTBI primers with Arm-PCR of CDR3 regions, the authors built TCR beta libraries. In TCRdb, the multiplex PCR reads were re-called with MiXCR into one record per CDR3 protein. The repertoire consists of just over 600,000 distinct CDR3 sequences, with around 15% occurring once and the leading ten covering under 20%. Sample time point: newly diagnosed GD, antithyroid drugs for less than 3 months. Generation of the TCR library employed RNA extracted from PBMCs. About 8.8 milliliters of peripheral blood went into EDTA tubes. These data also featured in a second study, about T cells in Graves' hyperthyroidism and ophthalmopathy. That publication notes: Blood shared most expanded thyroid clonotypes above 0.001. Before onset, by a median of 6.5 months, the model predicted ophthalmopathy.

The sample was peripheral blood mononuclear cells (PBMCs), taken at new diagnosis, from a patient treated with antithyroid drugs. This rearrangement joins TRBV3-1 to TRBJ1-2; 9 positions agree with TRBD1. This TCR was recovered from a woman aged 25 to 39 with Graves disease. The CDR3 nucleotides are TGTGCCAGCATCCAAACAGGGGGCCTTGGGGGCTACACCTTC. Translated, it gives CASIQTGGLGGYTF.